This TCR beta chain was obtained from a study of T cell repertoires in cytomegalovirus infection. Study results and caveats: Summed frequency of shared TCR beta families picked out CMV carriers who also had the relevant HLA.

Using its own MiXCR run on the reads, TCRdb lists one record per CDR3 protein. Here the sample spans 250,000 or so distinct CDR3 sequences, around an eighth being singletons. This CDR3 has 14 residues. Germline-derived CDR1 and CDR2 are SGHTA and FQGNSA. Trimming removed 1 base at V and 5 bases at J, with 11 bases between. This clonotype came up many times. Its cognate antigen is unknown. Material: PBMCs. The receptor comes from a human donor in good health (CMV status not recorded). Some clones in this sample may be carry-over from other donors' samples. The chain has TRBV7-2 and TRBJ2-5; D perhaps matches TRBD2 (5 bases). The CDR3 reads CASSLDSSIETQYF. The CDR3 nucleotides are TGTGCCAGCAGCTTAGACTCTAGCATCGAGACCCAGTACTTC. Full variable domain (outside the CDR3, taken from reference TRBV7-2 and TRBJ2-5): GAGVSQSPSNKVTEKGKDVELRCDPISGHTALYWYRQSLGQGLEFLIYFQGNSAPDKSGLPSDRFSAERTGGSVSTLTIQRTQQEDSAVYLCASSLDSSIETQYFGPGTRLLVL.